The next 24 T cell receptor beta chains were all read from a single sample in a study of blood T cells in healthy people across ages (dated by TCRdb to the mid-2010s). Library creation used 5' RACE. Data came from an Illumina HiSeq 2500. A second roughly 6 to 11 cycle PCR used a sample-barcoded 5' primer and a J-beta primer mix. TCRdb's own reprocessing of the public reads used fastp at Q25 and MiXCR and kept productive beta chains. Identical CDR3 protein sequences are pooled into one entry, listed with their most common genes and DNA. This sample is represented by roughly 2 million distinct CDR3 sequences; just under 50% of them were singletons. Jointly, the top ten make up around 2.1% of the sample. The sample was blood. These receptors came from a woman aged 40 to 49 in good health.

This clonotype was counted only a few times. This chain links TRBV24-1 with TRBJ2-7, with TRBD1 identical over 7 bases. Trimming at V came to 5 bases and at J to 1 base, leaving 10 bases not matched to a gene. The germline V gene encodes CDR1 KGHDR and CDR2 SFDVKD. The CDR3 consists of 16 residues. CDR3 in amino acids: CATSGLGTDRSYEQYF. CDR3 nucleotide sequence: TGTGCCACCAGTGGCCTCGGGACAGATAGGTCCTACGAGCAGTACTTC.

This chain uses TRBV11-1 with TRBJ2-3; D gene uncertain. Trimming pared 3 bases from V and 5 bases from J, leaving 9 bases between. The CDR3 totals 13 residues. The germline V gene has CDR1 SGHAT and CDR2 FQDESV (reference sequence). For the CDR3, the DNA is TGTGCCAGCAGCTTTCCGGTGGTAGATACGCAGTATTTT. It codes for CASSFPVVDTQYF.

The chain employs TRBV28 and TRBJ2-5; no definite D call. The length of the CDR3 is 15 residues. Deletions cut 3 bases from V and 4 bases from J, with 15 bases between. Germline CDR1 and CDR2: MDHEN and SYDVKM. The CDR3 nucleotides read TGTGCCAGCAGTTTTGCCCTCGCTGGTGGAGAGACCCAGTACTTC. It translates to CASSFALAGGETQYF.

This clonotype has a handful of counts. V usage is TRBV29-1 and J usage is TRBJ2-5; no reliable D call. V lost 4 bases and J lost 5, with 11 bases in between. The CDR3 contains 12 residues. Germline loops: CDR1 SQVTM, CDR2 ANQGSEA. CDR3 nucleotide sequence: TGCAGCGTTGGACCCGGGTTGGAGACCCAGTACTTC. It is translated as CSVGPGLETQYF.

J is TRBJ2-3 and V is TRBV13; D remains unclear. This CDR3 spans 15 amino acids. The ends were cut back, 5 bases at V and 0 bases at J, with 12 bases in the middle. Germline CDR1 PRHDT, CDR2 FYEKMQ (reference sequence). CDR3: CASSPRKSSTDTQYF. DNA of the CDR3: TGTGCCAGCAGCCCCCGTAAGTCTAGCACAGATACGCAGTATTTT. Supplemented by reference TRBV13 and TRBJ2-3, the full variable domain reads AAGVIQSPRHLIKEKRETATLKCYPIPRHDTVYWYQQGPGQDPQFLISFYEKMQSDKGSIPDRFSAQQFSDYHSELNMSSLELGDSALYFCASSPRKSSTDTQYFGPGTRLTVL.

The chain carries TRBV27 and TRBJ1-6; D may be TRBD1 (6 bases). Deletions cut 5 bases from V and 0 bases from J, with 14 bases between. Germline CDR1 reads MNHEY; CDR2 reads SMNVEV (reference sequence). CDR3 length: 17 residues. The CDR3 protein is CASSTGQKSSYNSPLHF. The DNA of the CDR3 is TGTGCCAGCAGTACCGGACAGAAGAGCTCCTATAATTCACCCCTCCACTTT.

CDR3 residues: CASRTTGGVSPLHF. The CDR3 bases are TGTGCCAGCAGAACCACAGGGGGGGTCTCACCCCTCCACTTT. This chain joins TRBV11-1 and TRBJ1-6, with TRBD1 matching 8 bases. Trimming removed 6 bases from V and 10 bases from J; junction bases left unmatched: 8. Germline CDR1 SGHAT, CDR2 FQDESV (reference sequence). The CDR3 is made up of 14 amino acids.

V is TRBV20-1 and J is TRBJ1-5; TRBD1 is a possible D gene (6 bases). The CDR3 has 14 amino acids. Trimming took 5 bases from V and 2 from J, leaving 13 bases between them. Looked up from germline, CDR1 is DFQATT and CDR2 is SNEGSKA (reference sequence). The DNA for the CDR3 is TGCAGTGCTGGTGAAGGGGGTGGCAATCAGCCCCAGCATTTT. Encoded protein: CSAGEGGGNQPQHF.

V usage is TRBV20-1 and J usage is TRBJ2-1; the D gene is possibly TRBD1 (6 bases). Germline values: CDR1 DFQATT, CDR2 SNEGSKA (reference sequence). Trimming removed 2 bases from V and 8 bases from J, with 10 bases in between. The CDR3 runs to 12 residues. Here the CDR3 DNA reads TGCAGTGCTAGACAGGGGCATCATGAGCAGTTCTTC. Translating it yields CSARQGHHEQFF.

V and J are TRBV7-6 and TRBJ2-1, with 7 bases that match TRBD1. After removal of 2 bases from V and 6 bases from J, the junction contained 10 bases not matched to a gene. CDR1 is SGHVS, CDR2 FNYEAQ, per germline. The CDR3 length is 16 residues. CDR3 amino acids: CASSLSPTGVGNEQFF. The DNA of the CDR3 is TGTGCCAGCAGCTTATCCCCTACAGGGGTAGGCAATGAGCAGTTCTTC.

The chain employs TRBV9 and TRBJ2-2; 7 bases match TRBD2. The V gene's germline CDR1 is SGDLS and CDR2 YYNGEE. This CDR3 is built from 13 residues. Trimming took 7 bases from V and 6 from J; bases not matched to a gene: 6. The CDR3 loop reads CASGRGLSGELFF. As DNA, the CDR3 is TGTGCCAGCGGGAGGGGCCTCTCCGGGGAGCTGTTTTTT.

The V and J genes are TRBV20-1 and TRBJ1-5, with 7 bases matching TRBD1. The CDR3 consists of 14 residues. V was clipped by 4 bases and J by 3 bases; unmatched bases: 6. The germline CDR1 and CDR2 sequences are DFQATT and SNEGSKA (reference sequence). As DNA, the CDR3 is TGCAGTGCTACCCAAGGGACAGACAATCAGCCCCAGCATTTT. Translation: CSATQGTDNQPQHF.

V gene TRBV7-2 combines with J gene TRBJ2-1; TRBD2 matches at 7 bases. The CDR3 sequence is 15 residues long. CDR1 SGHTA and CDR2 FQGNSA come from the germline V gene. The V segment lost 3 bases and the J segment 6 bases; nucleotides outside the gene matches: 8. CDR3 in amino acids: CASSFAGVVGNEQFF. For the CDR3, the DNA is TGTGCCAGCAGCTTTGCGGGGGTAGTGGGCAATGAGCAGTTCTTC.

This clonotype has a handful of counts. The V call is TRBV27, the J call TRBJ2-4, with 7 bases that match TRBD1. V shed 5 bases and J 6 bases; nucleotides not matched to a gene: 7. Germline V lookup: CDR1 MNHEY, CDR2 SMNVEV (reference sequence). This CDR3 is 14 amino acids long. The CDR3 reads CASSPTGLGNIQYF. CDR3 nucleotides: TGTGCCAGCAGTCCGACAGGGCTCGGAAACATTCAGTACTTC.

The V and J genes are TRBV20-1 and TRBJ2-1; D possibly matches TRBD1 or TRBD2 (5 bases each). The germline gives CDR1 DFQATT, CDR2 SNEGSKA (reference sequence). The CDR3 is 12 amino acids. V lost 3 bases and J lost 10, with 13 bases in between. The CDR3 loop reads CSASRDQREQFF. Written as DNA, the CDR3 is TGCAGTGCTAGCCGGGACCAGAGAGAGCAGTTCTTC.

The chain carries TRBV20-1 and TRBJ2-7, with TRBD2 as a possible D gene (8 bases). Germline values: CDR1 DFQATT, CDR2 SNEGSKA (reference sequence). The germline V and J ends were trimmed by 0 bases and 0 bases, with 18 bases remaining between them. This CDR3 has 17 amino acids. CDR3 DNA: TGCAGTGCTAGAGAGGTAGCGGGACAGTCCTACTCCTACGAGCAGTACTTC. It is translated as CSAREVAGQSYSYEQYF.

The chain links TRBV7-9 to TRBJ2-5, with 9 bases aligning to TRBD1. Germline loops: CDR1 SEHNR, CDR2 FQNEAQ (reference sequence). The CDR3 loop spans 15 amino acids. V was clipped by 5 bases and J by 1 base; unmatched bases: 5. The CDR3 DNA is TGTGCCAGCAGCAGAGGACAGGGGAGCCAAGAGACCCAGTACTTC. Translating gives CASSRGQGSQETQYF. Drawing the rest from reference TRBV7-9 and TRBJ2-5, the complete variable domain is DTGVSQNPRHKITKRGQNVTFRCDPISEHNRLYWYRQTLGQGPEFLTYFQNEAQLEKSRLLSDRFSAERPKGSFSTLEIQRTEQGDSAMYLCASSRGQGSQETQYFGPGTRLLVL.

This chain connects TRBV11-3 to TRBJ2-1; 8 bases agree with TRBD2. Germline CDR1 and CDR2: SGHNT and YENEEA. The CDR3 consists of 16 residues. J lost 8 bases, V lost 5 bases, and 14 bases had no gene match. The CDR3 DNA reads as TGTGCCAGCAGCCCTCGGGGGGGCTCGGGATGGGATGAGCAGTTCTTC. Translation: CASSPRGGSGWDEQFF.

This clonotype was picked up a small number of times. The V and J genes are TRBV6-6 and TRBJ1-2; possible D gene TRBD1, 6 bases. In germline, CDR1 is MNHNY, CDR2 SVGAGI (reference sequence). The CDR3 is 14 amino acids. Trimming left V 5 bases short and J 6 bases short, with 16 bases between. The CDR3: CASSPWGPINGYTF. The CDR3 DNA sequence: TGTGCCAGCAGTCCCTGGGGGCCCATCAATGGCTACACCTTC.

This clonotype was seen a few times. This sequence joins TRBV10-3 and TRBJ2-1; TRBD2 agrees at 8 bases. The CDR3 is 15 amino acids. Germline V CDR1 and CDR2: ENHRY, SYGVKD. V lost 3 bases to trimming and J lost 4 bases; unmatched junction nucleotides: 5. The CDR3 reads CAISEIAGRYNEQFF. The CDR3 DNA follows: TGTGCCATCAGTGAAATAGCGGGGAGATACAATGAGCAGTTCTTC.

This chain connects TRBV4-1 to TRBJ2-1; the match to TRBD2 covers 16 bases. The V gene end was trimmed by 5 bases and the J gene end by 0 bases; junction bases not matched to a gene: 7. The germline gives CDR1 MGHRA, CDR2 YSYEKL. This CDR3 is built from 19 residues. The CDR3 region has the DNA TGCGCCAGCAGCTCCGGGGGACTAGCGGGGGGGAACTCCTACAATGAGCAGTTCTTC. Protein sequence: CASSSGGLAGGNSYNEQFF.

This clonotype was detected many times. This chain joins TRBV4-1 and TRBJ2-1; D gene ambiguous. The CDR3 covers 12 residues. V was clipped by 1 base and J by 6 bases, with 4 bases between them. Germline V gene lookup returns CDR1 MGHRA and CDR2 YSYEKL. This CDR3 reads CASSQGTNEQFF. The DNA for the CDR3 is TGCGCCAGCAGCCAAGGCACCAATGAGCAGTTCTTC.

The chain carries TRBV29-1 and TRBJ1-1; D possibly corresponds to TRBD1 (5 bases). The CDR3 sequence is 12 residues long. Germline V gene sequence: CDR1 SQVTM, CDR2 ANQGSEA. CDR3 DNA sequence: TGCAGTGCGGGGGTTTCGAACACTGAAGCTTTCTTT. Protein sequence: CSAGVSNTEAFF.

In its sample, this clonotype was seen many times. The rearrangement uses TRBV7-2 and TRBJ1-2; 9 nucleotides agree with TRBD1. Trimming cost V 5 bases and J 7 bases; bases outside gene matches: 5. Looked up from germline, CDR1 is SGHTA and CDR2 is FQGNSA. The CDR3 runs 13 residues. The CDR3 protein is CASSPQGARGYTF. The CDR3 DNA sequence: TGTGCCAGCAGCCCACAGGGGGCGCGTGGCTACACCTTC.